At least ten counts were recorded for the clone carrying this T cell receptor beta chain. The antigen remains unidentified. TCRdb recomputed calls from the 5' RACE reads with MiXCR, one row per CDR3 protein. The repertoire holds more than 100,000 distinct CDR3 sequences, with approximately 6.3% as singletons. Germline V gene sequence: CDR1 MNHEY, CDR2 SVGAGI. V lost 11 bases and J 4 bases, leaving 14 bases between the germline ends. CDR3 length: 12 residues. The data stem from a study of T-cell memory formation after mild COVID-19. The wider study: The TCR clusters were mostly specific to one donor.

Study outcomes and limitations: Later expanders leaned CD4+, whereas day 15 to 85 contracting clones were balanced CD4/CD8. Memory sampled before infection contained some responding clones, suggesting cross-reactive memory joined.

The sample comprised PBMCs or a T cell subset sorted from them (not recorded which). The clonotype was recovered from an adult woman who had mild COVID-19 (a few samples of this study predate the infection). Cell type and time point are not known. The chain links TRBV6-5 to TRBJ1-2; D possibly corresponds to TRBD1 (5 bases). CDR3 protein: CAARRGGYGYTF. CDR3 DNA: TGTGCCGCTCGGAGGGGAGGCTATGGCTACACCTTC.